Shown below are 21 T cell receptor beta chains from a single sample sequenced in a study of memory CD4+ T cells and cytomegalovirus serostatus (dated by TCRdb to between 2019 and 2020). A FACSAria II was used to sort memory CD4+ T cells, defined as single viable CD3+CD4+CD8-CD45RO+ cells. To prepare the library, the immunoSEQ multiplex PCR assay was applied. The table was pulled from immuneACCESS by TCRdb, which kept in-frame rearrangements only. Such tables lose some clones; where checked, under half of the loss comes from unresolved V genes, and the rest has no known cause. The sample table records tens of thousands of clones; around 83% of these occur just once. In total, the top ten clones hold 2% of the sample. The sample comprised memory CD4+ T cells from blood. All receptors come from an adult in good health and CMV-seropositive.

V and J are TRBV9 and TRBJ2-5; D is uncertain. The V gene's germline CDR1 is SGDLS and CDR2 YYNGEE. The ends were cut back, 0 bases at V and 4 bases at J, with 7 bases in the middle. There are 13 residues in the CDR3. DNA of the CDR3: TGTGCCAGCAGCGTAGATAGTGGAGAGACCCAGTACTTC. This codes for CASSVDSGETQYF.

The genes are TRBV19 and TRBJ1-2; D not resolved. V lost 0 bases and J lost 3, with 5 bases in between. The CDR3 is 13 residues long. CDR1 is LNHDA and CDR2 is SQIVND in the germline V gene (reference sequence). The CDR3 nucleotides read TGTGCCAGTAGTATAGAACAGTACTATGGCTACACCTTC. This codes for CASSIEQYYGYTF.

This rearrangement joins TRBV10-3 to TRBJ2-5; 12 bases are a match to TRBD2. This CDR3 region has 16 residues. Germline-derived CDR1 and CDR2 are ENHRY and SYGVKD. V dropped 2 bases and J dropped 3; count of bases not matched to a gene: 4. This CDR3 reads CAISEASGRGEETQYF. CDR3 DNA sequence: TGTGCCATCAGTGAGGCTAGCGGGAGGGGAGAAGAGACCCAGTACTTC.

The genes are TRBV11-2 and TRBJ2-1, with 7 bases matching TRBD2. The CDR3 consists of 15 residues. Germline assignment: CDR1 SGHAT and CDR2 FQNNGV. V was pared by 7 bases and J by 7 bases, with 13 bases of the junction left unmatched. The CDR3 DNA follows: TGTGCCAGCACCCCGAACAGCGGGGTTTGGAATGAGCAGTTCTTC. It yields the protein CASTPNSGVWNEQFF.

This clone was detected a few times. The J gene is TRBJ2-7, the V gene TRBV7-9; the match to TRBD2 covers 7 bases. Germline values: CDR1 SEHNR, CDR2 FQNEAQ (reference sequence). J gave up 0 bases and V 5 bases, and 4 bases lay outside the gene matches. This CDR3 contains 14 residues. DNA for the CDR3: TGTGCCAGCAGCCGAAGCGGGGTCTCCTACGAGCAGTACTTC. Translating gives CASSRSGVSYEQYF.

V is TRBV28 and J is TRBJ2-7; a weak D match, TRBD2 (5 bases). Trimming removed 6 bases at V and 4 bases at J, with 16 bases between. There are 14 residues in the CDR3. Per the germline V gene, CDR1 is MDHEN and CDR2 is SYDVKM. CDR3 nucleotide sequence: TGTGCCAGCAGCCTCAGGCGGGTACGATACGAGCAGTACTTC. This gives the protein CASSLRRVRYEQYF.

The table lists this clone with a count of one. Distinct nucleotide sequences in the sample also encode this CDR3. The chain combines TRBV5-1 with TRBJ1-2; D perhaps matches TRBD1 (6 bases). The length of the CDR3 is 14 residues. CDR1 is SGHRS, CDR2 YFSETQ, per germline. Trimming removed 0 bases from V and 5 bases from J, with 11 bases in between. The DNA for the CDR3 is TGCGCCAGCAGCTTGGTGCCAGGGGATTATGGCTACACCTTC. Translation: CASSLVPGDYGYTF.

In this sample, this clone turned up a few times. The chain joins TRBV7-2 to TRBJ1-1, with D perhaps matching TRBD1 (5 bases). This CDR3 has 16 amino acids. From germline, CDR1 is SGHTA and CDR2 FQGNSA. Deletions cut 3 bases from V and 1 base from J, with 15 bases between. The CDR3 reads CASSFDPNRRNTEAFF. The CDR3 bases are TGTGCCAGCAGCTTTGATCCGAACAGGAGGAACACTGAAGCTTTCTTT.

This sequence joins TRBV7-2 and TRBJ2-1; tentative D call: TRBD2 (7 bases). The CDR3 length is 17 residues. Trimming pared 5 bases from V and 4 bases from J, leaving 21 bases between. Looked up from germline, CDR1 is SGHTA and CDR2 is FQGNSA. CDR3 sequence: CASSRGGGAVTYNEQFF. In DNA form, the CDR3 reads TGTGCCAGCAGCAGAGGGGGAGGGGCCGTAACATACAATGAGCAGTTCTTC.

The chain links TRBV5-4 to TRBJ2-2, with 8 nucleotides matching TRBD1. Per the germline V gene, CDR1 is SGHNT and CDR2 is YYREEE (reference sequence). V shed 3 bases and J 4 bases; nucleotides not matched to a gene: 2. The CDR3 consists of 14 residues. As DNA, the CDR3 is TGTGCCAGCAGCTGGGACAGGACCACCGGGGAGCTGTTTTTT. Translated: CASSWDRTTGELFF.

J is TRBJ2-5 and V is TRBV7-2, with D possibly matching TRBD2 (5 bases). The CDR3 has 14 amino acids. V was shortened by 1 base and J by 7 bases, with 13 bases between the two germline ends. Per the germline V gene, CDR1 is SGHTA and CDR2 is FQGNSA. CDR3 sequence: CASSLEGLRGTQYF. CDR3 DNA: TGTGCCAGCAGCTTAGAAGGACTTCGGGGGACCCAGTACTTC.

A remark on this clone: Other DNA sequences within the sample encode an identical CDR3. The genes are TRBV7-9 and TRBJ1-2; D call uncertain. V lost 5 bases and J 2 bases, leaving 9 bases between the germline ends. Germline V lookup: CDR1 SEHNR, CDR2 FQNEAQ (reference sequence). The CDR3 runs to 13 residues. The CDR3 DNA is TGTGCCAGCAGCCTTCGTGGGAACTATGGCTACACCTTC. Translated, it gives CASSLRGNYGYTF. The full variable domain, completed using reference TRBV7-9 and TRBJ1-2, is DTGVSQNPRHKITKRGQNVTFRCDPISEHNRLYWYRQTLGQGPEFLTYFQNEAQLEKSRLLSDRFSAERPKGSFSTLEIQRTEQGDSAMYLCASSLRGNYGYTFGSGTRLTVV.

This rearrangement joins TRBV7-6 to TRBJ2-7; D not certain. This CDR3 has 12 residues. The germline gives CDR1 SGHVS, CDR2 FNYEAQ. The V end was cut by 5 bases, the J end by 2 bases, with 7 bases between. CDR3 DNA sequence: TGTGCCAGCAGCCCAAACACCTACGAGCAGTACTTC. Encoded protein: CASSPNTYEQYF.

CDR3 DNA: TGTGCCAGTAGTATCCGGGGCTATTACAATCAGCCCCAGCATTTT. It yields the protein CASSIRGYYNQPQHF. The rearrangement uses TRBV19 and TRBJ1-5; D is perhaps TRBD1 (5 bases). This CDR3 comprises 15 residues. The germline CDR1 and CDR2 sequences are LNHDA and SQIVND (reference sequence). The V end was cut by 3 bases, the J end by 3 bases, with 12 bases between.

The chain combines TRBV6-4 with TRBJ2-6; D is ambiguous. In germline, CDR1 is MRHNA, CDR2 SNTAGT. Deletions cut 6 bases from V and 0 bases from J, with 9 bases between. This CDR3 is 15 amino acids long. CDR3 coding DNA: TGTGCCAGCAGCCCCGACAACTCTGGGGCCAACGTCCTGACTTTC. Residues: CASSPDNSGANVLTF.

This rearrangement joins TRBV11-2 to TRBJ2-7, with D possibly being TRBD1 (6 bases). This CDR3 region has 15 residues. The germline V and J ends were trimmed by 4 bases and 2 bases, with 15 bases remaining between them. Germline assignment: CDR1 SGHAT and CDR2 FQNNGV. For the CDR3, the DNA is TGTGCCAGCAGCTCAAACCTGGGACATACCTACGAGCAGTACTTC. Residues: CASSSNLGHTYEQYF.

V gene TRBV15 combines with J gene TRBJ1-3; perhaps TRBD1 as D (5 bases). V was cut by 1 base and J by 3 bases, with 7 bases left in between. The CDR3 sequence is 14 residues long. Per germline, CDR1 LNHNV and CDR2 YYDKDF (reference sequence). CDR3 loop: CATSRGGGGNTIYF. The CDR3 DNA reads as TGTGCCACCAGCAGAGGTGGGGGTGGAAACACCATATATTTT.

This clone was counted between two and nine times. This chain links TRBV28 with TRBJ1-1; 8 positions match TRBD1. The CDR3 extends over 16 amino acids. The V segment lost 6 bases and the J segment 0 bases; nucleotides outside the gene matches: 9. Germline CDR1 reads MDHEN; CDR2 reads SYDVKM. CDR3 region: CASSYLGTGLNTEAFF. In DNA, the CDR3 is TGTGCCAGCAGCTACCTCGGGACAGGTCTGAACACTGAAGCTTTCTTT.

The V gene is TRBV29-1, the J gene TRBJ2-1; D is tentatively TRBD1 or TRBD2 (6 bases each). This CDR3 region has 14 residues. The germline V and J ends were trimmed by 7 bases and 4 bases, with 17 bases remaining between them. Per the germline V gene, CDR1 is SQVTM and CDR2 is ANQGSEA. Here the CDR3 DNA reads TGCAGCGCTCCCAAGGGGGGCAGATACAATGAGCAGTTCTTC. Translated, it gives CSAPKGGRYNEQFF.

The chain employs TRBV7-2 and TRBJ2-5, with D possibly called TRBD1 or TRBD2 (5 bases each). The V gene's germline CDR1 is SGHTA and CDR2 FQGNSA. Trimming left V 1 base short and J 5 bases short, with 14 bases between. This CDR3 spans 15 amino acids. The CDR3, as DNA: TGTGCCAGCAGCTTAGTTGGGACGCAAACGGAGACCCAGTACTTC. This sequence encodes CASSLVGTQTETQYF.

This clone was counted a few times. CDR3 in DNA: TGTGCCAGCAGCCCTCGGCAGGGCTCTAATGAAAAACTGTTTTTT. This codes for CASSPRQGSNEKLFF. The gene calls are TRBV11-2 and TRBJ1-4; D may be TRBD1 (5 bases). With 5 bases removed from V and 3 bases from J, the gap between germline ends came to 13 bases. CDR3 length: 15 residues. In germline, CDR1 is SGHAT, CDR2 FQNNGV.